This T cell receptor beta chain was sequenced in a study of blood T cells in healthy people across ages. Study observations and caveats: Naive CD4+ cell counts and diversity both ran higher in long-lived than in aged donors.

On this clonotype: What it binds is not known. The junction shows a germline mismatch at one end, possibly a read error.

The CDR3 contains 16 residues. Germline CDR1 is ENHRY and CDR2 is SYGVKD. Sample-barcoded 5' priming and a J-beta primer mix drove a second PCR of 7 to 11 cycles. All cDNA molecules were each tagged by a template-switch adaptor with 12 random nucleotides. TCRdb used MiXCR to reprocess the 5' RACE reads, holding one entry per CDR3 protein. This table holds roughly 730,000 distinct CDR3 sequences, 56% found once. Material for sequencing was blood. The source is a man aged 35-49 years in good health. The chain is built from TRBV10-3 and TRBJ2-1; 8 bases match TRBD2. CDR3 protein: CAIGESGTRGNPEQFF. DNA of the CDR3: TGTGCCATCGGTGAGTCGGGGACTAGAGGGAACCCGGAGCAGTTCTTC.